The TCR beta chain under discussion was sequenced for a study of spatial heterogeneity in lung cancer. Study as a whole: Alpha-chain sequences were consistently detected in smaller numbers than beta-chain sequences.

A distinct unique molecular identifier was carried by each TCR cDNA molecule. TCRdb re-called the 5' RACE reads with MiXCR, one entry per CDR3 protein. The table records around 19,000 distinct CDR3 sequences, 20% to 25% of them present only once. The germline V gene has CDR1 KGHSH and CDR2 LQKENI. V was pared by 3 bases and J by 1 base, with 10 bases between. The CDR3 extends over 16 amino acids. Described time point: sample taken at primary tumor resection. Tumor, nontumor lung or frozen PBMC supplied whole RNA that was sequenced unsorted. Samples were donated by 72 untreated early-stage non-small cell lung cancer patients. This clonotype appeared many times.

Sequencing was performed on PBMCs, taken at surgery. The rearrangement joins TRBV18 to TRBJ2-6; no reliable D call. The receptor's source is a female donor with early-stage non-small cell lung cancer. The CDR3 loop reads CASSPNAQSGANVLTF. As DNA, the CDR3 is TGTGCCAGCTCACCCAACGCGCAATCTGGGGCCAACGTCCTGACTTTC. Complete variable domain (other parts from reference TRBV18 and TRBJ2-6): NAGVMQNPRHLVRRRGQEARLRCSPMKGHSHVYWYRQLPEEGLKFMVYLQKENIIDESGMPKERFSAEFPKEGPSILRIQQVVRGDSAAYFCASSPNAQSGANVLTFGAGSRLTVL.